This TCR beta chain was obtained from a study of T cell repertoires in cytomegalovirus infection. The wider study: In public TCR beta signatures, there were indications of both CMV infection and matching HLA type.

With 6 bases removed from V and 0 bases from J, the gap between germline ends came to 13 bases. CDR3 size: 15 residues. From germline, CDR1 is SGHRS and CDR2 YFSETQ. In this sample, this clonotype turned up a few times. No antigen is known for it. TCRdb called the reads again in MiXCR, with one record for every CDR3 protein. The repertoire holds nearly 700,000 distinct CDR3 sequences, with about 33% as singletons. Study-level findings and limits: HLA-C-restricted CMV-specific TCR beta clonotypes prevailed in the ex vivo response.

The specimen was cultured PBMCs, collected from culture after CMV antigen stimulation. This clonotype was sampled from a human donor in good health (CMV status not recorded). Some clones in this sample may be carry-over from other donors' samples. The J gene is TRBJ1-5, the V gene TRBV5-1; D not resolved. The CDR3 sequence is CASTRARHSNQPQHF. CDR3 nucleotides: TGCGCCAGCACCCGGGCCCGACATAGCAATCAGCCCCAGCATTTT.